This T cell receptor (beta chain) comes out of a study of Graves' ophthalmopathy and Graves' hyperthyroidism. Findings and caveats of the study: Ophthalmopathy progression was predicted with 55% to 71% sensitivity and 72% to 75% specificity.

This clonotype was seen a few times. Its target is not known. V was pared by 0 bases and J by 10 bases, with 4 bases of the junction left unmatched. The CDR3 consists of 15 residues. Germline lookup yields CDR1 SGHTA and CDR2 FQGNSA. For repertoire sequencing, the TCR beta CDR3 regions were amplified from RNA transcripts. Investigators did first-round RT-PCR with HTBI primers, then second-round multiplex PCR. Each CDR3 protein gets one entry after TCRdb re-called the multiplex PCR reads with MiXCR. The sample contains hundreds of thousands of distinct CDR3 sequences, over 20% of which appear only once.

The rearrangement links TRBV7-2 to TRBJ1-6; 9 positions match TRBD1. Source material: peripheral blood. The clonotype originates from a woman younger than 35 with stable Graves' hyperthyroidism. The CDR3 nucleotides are TGTGCCAGCAGCTTAGCTGGGACAGGGAGATCACCCCTCCACTTT. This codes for CASSLAGTGRSPLHF.